A selection of T cell receptor beta chains follows, all from one sample in a study of Ad26.COV2.S vaccination and SARS-CoV-2 variants. The table came from immunoSEQ multiplex PCR; TCRdb's copy has only in-frame clones and leaves some out. The sample holds more than 300,000 clones; over 80% are singletons and the top ten take 2% to 2.5%. The sequencing used peripheral blood, collected in a trial of Ad26.COV2.S vaccine versus placebo. The receptors derive from a person aged 18 to 59 who received the Ad26.COV2.S COVID-19 vaccine or a placebo. The CDR3 runs from the conserved cysteine through the conserved F or W. Each record gives: clone size, D gene, V gene, J gene, CDR3 protein, CDR3 DNA. A D gene is named only where the DNA matches it firmly. Size is stated for part of the rows, as once, few or many counts, or as a class when the clone is expanded.

abundance: NA; d_gene: NA; v_gene: TRBV28; j_gene: TRBJ2-7; CDR3aa: CASSLPPGPGYEQYF; CDR3nt: TGTGCCAGCAGTTTACCCCCGGGACCAGGCTACGAGCAGTACTTC
abundance: NA; d_gene: TRBD1; v_gene: TRBV4-1; j_gene: TRBJ1-2; CDR3aa: CASSQGTVSDYGYTF; CDR3nt: TGCGCCAGCAGCCAGGGGACAGTCAGTGACTATGGCTACACCTTC
abundance: NA; d_gene: NA; v_gene: TRBV6-5; j_gene: TRBJ1-1; CDR3aa: CASSRQRRGTEAFF; CDR3nt: TGTGCCAGCAGTCGACAGCGAAGGGGCACTGAAGCTTTCTTT
abundance: NA; d_gene: NA; v_gene: TRBV18; j_gene: TRBJ1-6; CDR3aa: CASSPKPQGSLDSPLHF; CDR3nt: TGTGCCAGCTCACCGAAACCCCAGGGTAGTCTAGATTCACCCCTCCACTTT
abundance: NA; d_gene: TRBD2; v_gene: TRBV7-3; j_gene: TRBJ2-5; CDR3aa: CASSPGGRGFKETQYF; CDR3nt: TGTGCCAGCAGCCCGGGAGGGAGAGGATTCAAAGAGACCCAGTACTTC
abundance: NA; d_gene: NA; v_gene: TRBV28; j_gene: TRBJ1-2; CDR3aa: CASTRTTNYGYTF; CDR3nt: TGTGCCAGCACCCGGACAACTAACTATGGCTACACCTTC
abundance: NA; d_gene: NA; v_gene: TRBV2; j_gene: TRBJ1-2; CDR3aa: CASSDRGYGYTF; CDR3nt: TGTGCCAGCAGTGATCGGGGCTATGGCTACACCTTC
abundance: NA; d_gene: NA; v_gene: TRBV11-2; j_gene: TRBJ2-7; CDR3aa: CASSPLDRLSSYEQYF; CDR3nt: TGTGCCAGCAGCCCTCTGGACCGTTTGAGCTCCTACGAGCAGTACTTC
abundance: NA; d_gene: TRBD1; v_gene: TRBV13; j_gene: TRBJ1-2; CDR3aa: CASSLVPGGSYGYTF; CDR3nt: TGTGCCAGCAGCTTAGTACCAGGGGGTTCCTATGGCTACACCTTC
abundance: NA; d_gene: NA; v_gene: TRBV2; j_gene: TRBJ1-6; CDR3aa: CASSDSSQGSYNSPLHF; CDR3nt: TGTGCCAGCAGCGATTCTTCTCAGGGCTCCTATAATTCACCCCTCCACTTT
abundance: NA; d_gene: TRBD2; v_gene: TRBV6-1; j_gene: TRBJ2-1; CDR3aa: CASSESGGGQYNEQFF; CDR3nt: TGTGCCAGCAGTGAATCCGGGGGGGGCCAATACAATGAGCAGTTCTTC
abundance: NA; d_gene: NA; v_gene: TRBV7-9; j_gene: TRBJ1-3; CDR3aa: CASSLEDRRAGNTIYF; CDR3nt: TGTGCCAGCAGCTTAGAAGACCGGAGAGCTGGAAACACCATATATTTT
abundance: NA; d_gene: TRBD2; v_gene: TRBV6-5; j_gene: TRBJ2-7; CDR3aa: CASTSTSGAHYEQYF; CDR3nt: TGTGCCAGCACCTCAACTAGCGGGGCTCACTACGAGCAGTACTTC
abundance: once; d_gene: NA; v_gene: TRBV18; j_gene: TRBJ1-1; CDR3aa: CASSPQPTEINTEAFF; CDR3nt: TGTGCCAGCTCACCACAGCCGACAGAGATTAACACTGAAGCTTTCTTT